The following is a T cell receptor beta chain sequence with its context. The data derive from a study of blood T cell repertoires in COVID-19. Study-wide background: PBMCs, B-cell-depleted T cells, or T cells were the source of the cDNA or gDNA that made up the material.

Individuals aged about 18 to 89 years were recruited from 24 US areas. TCRdb's copy holds only in-frame clones and misses some; the assay was immunoSEQ multiplex PCR. The profile covers around 200,000 clones, with around 89% appearing a single time and 1.2% taken by the ten largest. This CDR3 is 14 amino acids long. V lost 0 bases and J lost 4, with 9 bases in between. Germline-derived CDR1 and CDR2 are MNHEY and SVGAGI. The sample consisted of PBMCs or T cells enriched from blood (not recorded which). The chain combines TRBV6-5 with TRBJ1-1; D perhaps matches TRBD1 (5 bases). This TCR was recovered from a man aged 25 to 40 who had recovered from COVID-19. CDR3 protein: CASSYSMGPTEAFF. CDR3 in DNA: TGTGCCAGCAGTTACTCTATGGGGCCCACTGAAGCTTTCTTT.